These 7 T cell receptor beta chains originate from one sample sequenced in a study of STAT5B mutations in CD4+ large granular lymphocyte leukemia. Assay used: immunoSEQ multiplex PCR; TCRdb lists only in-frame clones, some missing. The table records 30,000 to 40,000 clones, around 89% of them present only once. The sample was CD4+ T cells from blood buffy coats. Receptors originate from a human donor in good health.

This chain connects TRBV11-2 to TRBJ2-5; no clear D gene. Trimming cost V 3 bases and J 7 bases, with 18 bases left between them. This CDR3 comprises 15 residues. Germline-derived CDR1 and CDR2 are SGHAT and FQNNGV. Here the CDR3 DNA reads TGTGCCAGCAGCTTTGTTAGGCGGCTGACGAGGACCCAGTACTTC. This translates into CASSFVRRLTRTQYF. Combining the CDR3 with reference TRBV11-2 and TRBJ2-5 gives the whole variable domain EAGVAQSPRYKIIEKRQSVAFWCNPISGHATLYWYQQILGQGPKLLIQFQNNGVVDDSQLPKDRFSAERLKGVDSTLKIQPAKLEDSAVYLCASSFVRRLTRTQYFGPGTRLLVL.

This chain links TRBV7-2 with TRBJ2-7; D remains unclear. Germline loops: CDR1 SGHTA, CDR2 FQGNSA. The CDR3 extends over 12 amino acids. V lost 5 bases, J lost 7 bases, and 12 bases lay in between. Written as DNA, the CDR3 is TGTGCCAGCAGCCCAGTAGACCGTGAGCAGTACTTC. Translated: CASSPVDREQYF.

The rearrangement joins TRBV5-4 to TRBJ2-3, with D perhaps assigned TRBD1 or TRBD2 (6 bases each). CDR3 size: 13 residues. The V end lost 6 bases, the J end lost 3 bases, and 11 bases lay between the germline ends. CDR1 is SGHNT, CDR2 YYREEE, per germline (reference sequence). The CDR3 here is CASTRGGTDTQYF. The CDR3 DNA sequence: TGTGCCAGCACCAGGGGAGGAACAGATACGCAGTATTTT.

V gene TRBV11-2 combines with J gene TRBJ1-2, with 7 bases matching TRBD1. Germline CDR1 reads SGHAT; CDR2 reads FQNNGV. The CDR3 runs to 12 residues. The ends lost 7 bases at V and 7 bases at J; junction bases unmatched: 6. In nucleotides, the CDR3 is TGTGCCAGCAAAGAGGGGGCAGGTGGCTACACCTTC. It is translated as CASKEGAGGYTF.

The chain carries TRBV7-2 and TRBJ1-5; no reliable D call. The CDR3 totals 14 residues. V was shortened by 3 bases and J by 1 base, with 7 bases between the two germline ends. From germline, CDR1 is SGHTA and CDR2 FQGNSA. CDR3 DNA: TGTGCCAGCAGCTTGGGTCCGAGCAATCAGCCCCAGCATTTT. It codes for CASSLGPSNQPQHF.

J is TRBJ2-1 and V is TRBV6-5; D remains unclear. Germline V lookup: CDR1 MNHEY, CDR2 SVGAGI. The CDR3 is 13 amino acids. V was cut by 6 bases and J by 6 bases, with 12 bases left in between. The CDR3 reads CASRDGLLNEQFF. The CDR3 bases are TGTGCCAGCAGGGACGGGTTACTCAATGAGCAGTTCTTC.

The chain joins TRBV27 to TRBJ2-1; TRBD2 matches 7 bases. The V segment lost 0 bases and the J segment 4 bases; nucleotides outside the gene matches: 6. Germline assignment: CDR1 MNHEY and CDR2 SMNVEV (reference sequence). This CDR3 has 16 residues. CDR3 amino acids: CASSLSPGLLYNEQFF. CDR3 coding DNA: TGTGCCAGCAGTTTATCGCCGGGACTACTATACAATGAGCAGTTCTTC.